The 10 T cell receptor beta chains presented below share a single source sample, sequenced in a study of immune evolution from preneoplasia to lung adenocarcinoma. Measured with immunoSEQ multiplex PCR; TCRdb has only the in-frame clones, and not every one. The repertoire includes approximately 8,600 clones, over 75% of them detected once, and about 8.3% sits in the top ten. The specimen sequenced was FFPE minimally invasive lung adenocarcinoma tissue. The receptors were gathered from a donor aged 70 or older with lung adenocarcinoma.

The chain uses TRBV9 and TRBJ1-6; D not resolved. V was shortened by 0 bases and J by 8 bases, with 9 bases between the two germline ends. CDR3 size: 14 residues. The germline V gene has CDR1 SGDLS and CDR2 YYNGEE. The chain's CDR3 is CASSVGAWDSPLHF. The DNA for the CDR3 is TGTGCCAGCAGCGTAGGGGCATGGGATTCACCCCTCCACTTT.

This clone was detected a few times. The gene calls are TRBV28 and TRBJ2-1, with a tentative D call TRBD1 (5 bases). The V and J ends lost 5 bases and 12 bases respectively, with 20 bases between them. CDR1 and CDR2 (germline): MDHEN, SYDVKM. The CDR3 loop spans 14 amino acids. CDR3 DNA: TGTGCCAGCAGTGGGGCCCGAGACAATGAGCGGCAGTTCTTC. Amino acid sequence: CASSGARDNERQFF.

CDR3 loop: CASSVSRGVDEQYF. Here the CDR3 DNA reads TGTGCCAGCAGCGTAAGCAGGGGAGTTGACGAGCAGTACTTC. The chain employs TRBV7-9 and TRBJ2-7; TRBD1 is a possible D gene (6 bases). The CDR3 runs to 14 residues. The germline CDR1 and CDR2 sequences are SEHNR and FQNEAQ (reference sequence). Trimming left V 5 bases short and J 5 bases short, with 16 bases between.

The rearrangement links TRBV13 to TRBJ2-5, with D maybe TRBD2 (5 bases). V dropped 5 bases and J dropped 0 bases, with 13 bases sitting between them. The CDR3 runs 15 residues. Germline CDR1 PRHDT, CDR2 FYEKMQ (reference sequence). For the CDR3, the DNA is TGTGCCAGCAGCGGTGGGGAGATAGACCAAGAGACCCAGTACTTC. Amino acid sequence: CASSGGEIDQETQYF.

The chain is built from TRBV5-4 and TRBJ2-2, with 7 bases matching TRBD1. Germline V gives CDR1 SGHNT, CDR2 YYREEE (reference sequence). The J segment lost 0 bases and the V segment lost 4 bases, leaving 6 bases of the junction unmatched. This CDR3 region has 16 residues. In nucleotides, the CDR3 is TGTGCCAGCAGCCCGCTTGACAGGGCGAACACCGGGGAGCTGTTTTTT. Translating gives CASSPLDRANTGELFF.

The V and J genes are TRBV10-3 and TRBJ2-1; 13 nucleotides match TRBD2. Trimming took 11 bases from V and 4 from J; bases not matched to a gene: 8. CDR1 is ENHRY and CDR2 is SYGVKD in the germline V gene. There are 15 residues in the CDR3. The CDR3 here is CAVTSGRERYNEQFF. DNA of the CDR3: TGTGCCGTAACTAGCGGGAGGGAACGTTACAATGAGCAGTTCTTC.

This chain joins TRBV10-2 and TRBJ2-3; D uncertain. V lost 8 bases, J lost 1 base, and 10 bases lay in between. Germline V gene sequence: CDR1 WSHSY, CDR2 SAAADI. The CDR3 is 13 residues long. Written as DNA, the CDR3 is TGCGCCAGCCGGGCGCAGGGCACAGATACGCAGTATTTT. It codes for CASRAQGTDTQYF.

Only a few counts were recorded for this clone. The chain is built from TRBV28 and TRBJ1-5; D remains ambiguous. CDR1 MDHEN and CDR2 SYDVKM come from the germline V gene. The ends were cut back, 6 bases at V and 4 bases at J, with 7 bases in the middle. There are 12 residues in the CDR3. DNA of the CDR3: TGTGCCAGCAGCGTGGAGAATCAGCCCCAGCATTTT. Amino acids: CASSVENQPQHF.

The chain employs TRBV6-1 and TRBJ1-5; D gene ambiguous. V dropped 8 bases and J dropped 0 bases, with 11 bases sitting between them. The germline V gene has CDR1 MNHNS and CDR2 SASEGT. The CDR3 consists of 14 residues. DNA for the CDR3: TGTGCCAGCCACAGCGGCTATAGCAATCAGCCCCAGCATTTT. Its translation is CASHSGYSNQPQHF.

The chain carries TRBV29-1 and TRBJ2-7; D is ambiguous. The length of the CDR3 is 11 residues. Trimming removed 5 bases at V and 2 bases at J, with 7 bases between. Per the germline V gene, CDR1 is SQVTM and CDR2 is ANQGSEA. CDR3 amino acids: CSVTQTYEQYF. CDR3 in DNA: TGCAGCGTTACACAGACCTACGAGCAGTACTTC.